The source of this TCR beta chain is a study of T cells after yellow fever vaccination. There are many counts of this clonotype. TCRdb reprocessed the 5' RACE reads with MiXCR, giving one entry per CDR3 protein. This table has approximately 300,000 distinct CDR3 sequences, approximately 12% appearing once. The TCR originated in a man aged 18 to 29 who received the YFV17D yellow fever vaccine. Sequences were derived from CD4+ T cells sorted from PBMCs, sampled 45 days after the yellow fever booster vaccination.

The CDR3 DNA reads TGTGCCAGCATGGACAGCTCCCCTAGAGAGACCCAGTACTTC. Translation gives CASMDSSPRETQYF. The V and J genes are TRBV2 and TRBJ2-5, with D perhaps TRBD1 (6 bases). Germline values: CDR1 SNHLY, CDR2 FYNNEI. The CDR3 totals 14 residues. V was trimmed by 7 bases and J by 4 bases, leaving 16 bases between them.